Below are 32 T cell receptor beta chains sequenced from a single sample in a study of T cell responses to AZD1222 COVID-19 vaccine. Clones were read by immunoSEQ multiplex PCR, and TCRdb kept only the in-frame ones, dropping some. The sample shows 75,000 to 80,000 clones, roughly 90% of them seen only once. The sequencing here drew on peripheral blood, taken 28 days after the second AZD1222 dose. The receptors stem from an adult who received the AZD1222 COVID-19 vaccine.

This sequence joins TRBV6-5 and TRBJ1-2; D possibly corresponds to TRBD1 (5 bases). V was clipped by 5 bases and J by 4 bases, with 8 bases between them. CDR1 is MNHEY and CDR2 is SVGAGI in the germline V gene. This CDR3 is 12 amino acids long. The CDR3 region has the DNA TGTGCCAGCAGTCGGGGCCCCTATGGCTACACCTTC. It encodes CASSRGPYGYTF.

The chain has TRBV7-2 and TRBJ2-3, with 11 bases matching TRBD2. With 4 bases clipped from V and 0 bases from J, the junction kept 9 bases outside the gene matches. Germline assignment: CDR1 SGHTA and CDR2 FQGNSA. CDR3 length: 18 amino acids. DNA for the CDR3: TGTGCCAGCAGCTCCTGGACTAGCGGGTCTCCTAGCACAGATACGCAGTATTTT. This gives the protein CASSSWTSGSPSTDTQYF.

This chain joins TRBV6-4 and TRBJ2-1; D remains unclear. V shed 5 bases and J shed 0 bases, with 11 bases lying between them. The CDR3 spans 15 residues. CDR1 is MRHNA, CDR2 SNTAGT, per germline. CDR3 protein: CASSTKLSSYNEQFF. In DNA form, the CDR3 reads TGTGCCAGCAGTACAAAATTGAGCTCCTACAATGAGCAGTTCTTC.

The chain couples TRBV18 to TRBJ1-1; D uncertain. V was cut by 6 bases and J by 6 bases, with 11 bases left in between. The CDR3 consists of 12 residues. The germline V gene has CDR1 KGHSH and CDR2 LQKENI. The CDR3 spells CASSPGRAEAFF. The CDR3 region has the DNA TGTGCCAGCTCCCCCGGCCGGGCTGAAGCTTTCTTT.

The CDR3 region is CASREPGDSNQPQHF. The CDR3 coding sequence is TGTGCCAGTAGAGAGCCCGGGGATAGCAATCAGCCCCAGCATTTT. This rearrangement joins TRBV19 to TRBJ1-5; D is undetermined. This CDR3 has 15 amino acids. Germline V gene lookup returns CDR1 LNHDA and CDR2 SQIVND (reference sequence). V dropped 6 bases and J dropped 0 bases, with 12 bases sitting between them.

Here the CDR3 reads CASTRDGGGNQPQHF. CDR3 bases: TGTGCCAGTACCAGGGATGGAGGTGGCAATCAGCCCCAGCATTTT. This chain connects TRBV19 to TRBJ1-5; D may be TRBD1 (5 bases). The V end lost 7 bases, the J end lost 2 bases, and 15 bases lay between the germline ends. The CDR3 has 15 amino acids. From germline, CDR1 is LNHDA and CDR2 SQIVND (reference sequence). The full variable domain, completed using reference TRBV19 and TRBJ1-5, is DGGITQSPKYLFRKEGQNVTLSCEQNLNHDAMYWYRQDPGQGLRLIYYSQIVNDFQKGDIAEGYSVSREKKESFPLTVTSAQKNPTAFYLCASTRDGGGNQPQHFGDGTRLSIL.

This chain joins TRBV7-2 and TRBJ1-3, with a weak D call TRBD1 (6 bases). V shed 3 bases and J shed 4 bases, with 19 bases lying between them. The CDR3 is 17 amino acids. Germline lookup yields CDR1 SGHTA and CDR2 FQGNSA. CDR3 sequence (DNA): TGTGCCAGCAGCTTGGAGGGGGGGATAGTTTCCGGAAACACCATATATTTT. Translating it yields CASSLEGGIVSGNTIYF.

V usage is TRBV12-5 and J usage is TRBJ2-7; the D gene is possibly TRBD1 (5 bases). V shed 7 bases and J shed 0 bases, with 10 bases lying between them. Germline V gene data show CDR1 as LGHNT and CDR2 as FRNRAP. The CDR3 spans 13 residues. CDR3 nucleotides: TGTGCTAGTGCGCAGGGCTACTCCTACGAGCAGTACTTC. It codes for CASAQGYSYEQYF.

The genes are TRBV6-4 and TRBJ2-2, with TRBD1 as a possible D gene (5 bases). The CDR3 is 14 amino acids. V shed 3 bases and J shed 13 bases, with 18 bases lying between them. The V gene's germline CDR1 is MRHNA and CDR2 SNTAGT. CDR3 region: CASSESPGYPRLFF. In DNA form, the CDR3 reads TGTGCCAGCAGTGAAAGCCCAGGGTACCCGAGGCTGTTTTTT.

This chain uses TRBV27 with TRBJ2-1; 12 bases agree with TRBD2. Germline CDR1 reads MNHEY; CDR2 reads SMNVEV (reference sequence). Trimming cost V 4 bases and J 6 bases; bases outside gene matches: 4. The CDR3 runs 15 residues. CDR3 nucleotides: TGTGCCAGCAGTTCACCTAGCGGGGGGGTCAATGAGCAGTTCTTC. This sequence encodes CASSSPSGGVNEQFF.

J is TRBJ2-1 and V is TRBV5-1, with D possibly TRBD2 on 6 matching bases. V lost 0 bases to trimming and J lost 4 bases, with 11 bases between them. Germline CDR1 reads SGHRS; CDR2 reads YFSETQ. The CDR3 spans 15 residues. CDR3 residues: CASSLGAGTYNEQFF. The CDR3 DNA is TGCGCCAGCAGCTTGGGTGCGGGGACTTACAATGAGCAGTTCTTC.

The CDR3 sequence: CASSDTGTGYEAFF. The CDR3 region has the DNA TGTGCCAGCAGCGATACCGGGACAGGATATGAAGCTTTCTTT. This chain links TRBV2 with TRBJ1-1, with 8 positions matching TRBD1. Germline CDR1 reads SNHLY; CDR2 reads FYNNEI. V shed 6 bases and J 7 bases; nucleotides not matched to a gene: 10. The CDR3 consists of 14 residues.

The chain joins TRBV18 to TRBJ1-2, with D possibly being TRBD1 (6 bases). V lost 3 bases and J lost 6, with 14 bases in between. The length of the CDR3 is 14 residues. Germline-derived CDR1 and CDR2 are KGHSH and LQKENI. CDR3 protein: CASSPLQGLDGYTF. The CDR3 DNA sequence: TGTGCCAGCTCACCCTTACAGGGTCTAGATGGCTACACCTTC.

The sample holds one count of this clone. This sequence joins TRBV30 and TRBJ1-4; D may be TRBD1 (5 bases). The CDR3 length is 15 residues. The V gene lost 1 base and the J gene lost 4 bases, with 13 bases spanning the gap. Germline CDR1 is GTSNPN and CDR2 is SVGIG (reference sequence). Here the CDR3 DNA reads TGTGCCTGGAGTGGCGGGCCGGGACTTAATGAAAAACTGTTTTTT. Translating it yields CAWSGGPGLNEKLFF.

The chain combines TRBV14 with TRBJ1-3, with unresolved D. Trimming cost V 2 bases and J 1 base, with 3 bases left between them. Germline lookup yields CDR1 SGHDN and CDR2 FVKESK. This CDR3 is 13 amino acids long. The CDR3 protein is CASSQLSGNTIYF. The CDR3, as DNA: TGTGCCAGCAGCCAATTGTCTGGAAACACCATATATTTT.

The J gene is TRBJ2-7, the V gene TRBV4-1; tentatively, D is TRBD2 (5 bases). V lost 3 bases and J lost 4, with 13 bases in between. The CDR3 sequence is 14 residues long. Germline-derived CDR1 and CDR2 are MGHRA and YSYEKL. The chain's CDR3 is CASSHTSDGYEQYF. CDR3 in DNA: TGCGCCAGCAGCCATACTAGTGATGGTTACGAGCAGTACTTC.

The genes are TRBV19 and TRBJ1-5; 7 bases agree with TRBD1. Germline lookup yields CDR1 LNHDA and CDR2 SQIVND (reference sequence). The CDR3 loop spans 16 amino acids. V was pared by 7 bases and J by 4 bases, with 13 bases of the junction left unmatched. The CDR3: CASIGTDFLWNQPQHF. CDR3 sequence (DNA): TGTGCCAGTATAGGGACAGATTTCCTTTGGAATCAGCCCCAGCATTTT.

V usage is TRBV10-3 and J usage is TRBJ2-7, with unresolved D. Germline CDR1 is ENHRY and CDR2 is SYGVKD. The CDR3 length is 15 residues. Trimming stripped 8 bases from V and 0 bases from J, with 17 bases between. The CDR3 sequence: CAIAPVLQSSYEQYF. The DNA for the CDR3 is TGTGCCATCGCGCCAGTTTTACAGAGCTCCTACGAGCAGTACTTC.

The rearrangement uses TRBV3-1 (or the pseudogene TRBV3-2) and TRBJ1-2; D might be TRBD1 (6 bases). CDR1 is LGHDT and CDR2 is YNNKEL in the germline V gene (reference sequence). V was pared by 0 bases and J by 6 bases, with 14 bases between. This CDR3 is 15 amino acids long. CDR3 in DNA: TGTGCCAGCAGCCAAGATATCGGGGGGCAGGATGGCTACACCTTC. The encoded protein is CASSQDIGGQDGYTF.

The rearrangement joins TRBV10-3 to TRBJ2-5; unclear D gene. CDR1 is ENHRY, CDR2 SYGVKD, per germline. This CDR3 comprises 15 residues. V lost 1 base and J 0 bases, leaving 9 bases between the germline ends. In nucleotides, the CDR3 is TGTGCCATCAGTGAGTTACCCGACTACCAAGAGACCCAGTACTTC. Translated: CAISELPDYQETQYF.

Only one count was recorded for this clone. This chain connects TRBV6-5 to TRBJ2-5; a weak D match, TRBD2 (5 bases). The CDR3 extends over 12 amino acids. CDR1 is MNHEY and CDR2 is SVGAGI in the germline V gene. V was shortened by 9 bases and J by 10 bases, with 18 bases between the two germline ends. The CDR3 region has the DNA TGTGCCAGTCCGTCTCCCCCGGAGGACCAGTACTTC. Translating it yields CASPSPPEDQYF.

This chain links TRBV20-1 with TRBJ2-7; D not resolved. Germline values: CDR1 DFQATT, CDR2 SNEGSKA (reference sequence). This CDR3 region has 12 residues. V was shortened by 3 bases and J by 3 bases, with 9 bases between the two germline ends. CDR3 coding DNA: TGCAGTGCTAGTGGTCCCGGCTACGAGCAGTACTTC. Its protein is CSASGPGYEQYF.

The chain carries TRBV14 and TRBJ2-7; 11 nucleotides align to TRBD2. The CDR3 spans 16 residues. CDR1 and CDR2 (germline): SGHDN, FVKESK. V lost 3 bases and J lost 1; bases outside the gene matches: 5. For the CDR3, the DNA is TGTGCCAGCAGCCACATACTAGCGGGGGTGTCCTACGAGCAGTACTTC. This codes for CASSHILAGVSYEQYF.

As concerns this clone: The same CDR3 arises from other DNA sequences in this sample as well. The CDR3 DNA is TGTGCCAGCAGTTTGCCAGGAACCACTGAAGCTTTCTTT. It specifies CASSLPGTTEAFF. J is TRBJ1-1 and V is TRBV28; D unclear. The length of the CDR3 is 13 residues. The germline gives CDR1 MDHEN, CDR2 SYDVKM. Trimming removed 3 bases at V and 4 bases at J, with 9 bases between.

V gene TRBV21-1 combines with J gene TRBJ1-4; the DNA was not used to check the table's D call, TRBD1. TRBV21-1 is a pseudogene. This CDR3 spans 16 amino acids. CDR3 DNA sequence: TGTGCCAGCATCGGCCGGGACAGACTAACTAATGAAAAACTGTTTTTT. Encoded protein: CASIGRDRLTNEKLFF.

The chain combines TRBV7-3 with TRBJ2-3, with 7 bases aligning to TRBD2. CDR1 and CDR2 (germline): SGHTA, FQGTGA. This CDR3 has 15 residues. J gave up 2 bases and V 2 bases, and 4 bases lay outside the gene matches. The CDR3 nucleotides read TGTGCCAGCAGCTTAGGGAGGGGTGTCACAGATACGCAGTATTTT. Encoded protein: CASSLGRGVTDTQYF.

V usage is TRBV4-3 and J usage is TRBJ2-7; D perhaps matches TRBD2 (6 bases). The CDR3 length is 18 residues. V was shortened by 4 bases and J by 0 bases, with 22 bases between the two germline ends. The germline V gene has CDR1 LGHNA and CDR2 YSLEER. Here the CDR3 DNA reads TGCGCCAGCAGCCTTCAGAGGGGAAGGACGACTAGCTCCTACGAGCAGTACTTC. Translated, it gives CASSLQRGRTTSSYEQYF.

The chain is built from TRBV6-5 and TRBJ2-5, with 10 positions matching TRBD2. The germline gives CDR1 MNHEY, CDR2 SVGAGI. The CDR3 length is 14 residues. V was pared by 10 bases and J by 5 bases, with 10 bases of the junction left unmatched. Here the CDR3 DNA reads TGTGCCACCCAGCGGGGGGGGGCAGAGGAGACCCAGTACTTC. As protein: CATQRGGAEETQYF.

The chain couples TRBV7-9 to TRBJ1-3; D perhaps matches TRBD1 (6 bases). The CDR3 is made up of 16 amino acids. V was pared by 5 bases and J by 2 bases, with 16 bases between. The germline V gene encodes CDR1 SEHNR and CDR2 FQNEAQ (reference sequence). CDR3 residues: CASSPKHRVAGNTIYF. In DNA, the CDR3 is TGTGCCAGCAGCCCAAAGCACAGGGTGGCTGGAAACACCATATATTTT.

This chain joins TRBV19 and TRBJ1-6; TRBD1 aligns across 8 bases. V shed 4 bases, J shed 7 bases, and the junction held 9 bases outside the gene matches. CDR1 is LNHDA, CDR2 SQIVND, per germline (reference sequence). This CDR3 is built from 16 residues. CDR3 loop: CASSTLRQGYNSPLHF. The CDR3 bases are TGTGCCAGTAGTACCCTCAGACAGGGGTACAATTCACCCCTCCACTTT.

The chain carries TRBV6-2 or TRBV6-3 and TRBJ1-5; no reliable D call. Deletions cut 4 bases from V and 3 bases from J, with 10 bases between. CDR1 MNHEY and CDR2 SVGEGT come from the germline V gene. The CDR3 sequence is 14 residues long. Here the CDR3 reads CASSWRAINQPQHF. The DNA for the CDR3 is TGTGCCAGCAGTTGGAGGGCTATCAATCAGCCCCAGCATTTT.

This clone has just one count. The chain links TRBV19 to TRBJ1-2; a possible D gene is TRBD1 (5 bases). Germline V gene sequence: CDR1 LNHDA, CDR2 SQIVND (reference sequence). This CDR3 contains 14 residues. V shed 3 bases and J shed 3 bases, with 11 bases lying between them. Written as DNA, the CDR3 is TGTGCCAGTAGTATTAGGACGGGGGACTATGGCTACACCTTC. This codes for CASSIRTGDYGYTF.